A selection of T cell receptor beta chains follows, all from one sample in a study of blood T cell repertoires in COVID-19. Generated by immunoSEQ multiplex PCR, the TCRdb table keeps only in-frame clones and is missing some. The data hold 200,000 to 250,000 clones, with 92% observed a single time. Sequenced sample: peripheral blood. These receptors were collected from a man in his sixties with COVID-19, enrolled during active disease. Both conserved end residues are part of each CDR3. The D gene is left open where the match is weak.

d_call j_call v_call cdr3_aa
- TRBJ2-1 TRBV4-1 CASSQVGLYYNEQFF
- TRBJ1-1 TRBV29-1 CSVAGLVNTEAFF
TRBD2 TRBJ2-5 TRBV4-2 CASSQDRTSGVQETQYF
- TRBJ2-1 TRBV2 CASSDPTRRNEQFF
TRBD1 TRBJ1-1 TRBV5-1 CASSLDGQGNTEAFF
TRBD1 TRBJ1-6 TRBV25-1 CASGHRGQDSPLHF
- TRBJ1-1 TRBV5-6 CASSPTGNTEAFF
- TRBJ1-2 TRBV27 CASSKKTGNYGYTF
TRBD2 TRBJ2-4 TRBV6-6 CASSGLGGRGGSLAKNIQYF
TRBD2 TRBJ2-5 TRBV12-3/TRBV12-4 CASRPGLAETQYF
TRBD1 TRBJ1-1 TRBV18 CASSPYSGTGNTEAFF
- TRBJ1-6 TRBV7-9 CASSLSGDSPLHF
TRBD2 TRBJ2-7 TRBV5-4 CASSQTSGVYSYEQYF
- TRBJ2-2 TRBV6-2/TRBV6-3 CASSYWAGTGELFF
- TRBJ1-5 TRBV2 CASRPDSYSNQPQHF
- TRBJ2-2 TRBV19 CASSIPSRTGSGELFF
- TRBJ2-3 TRBV18 CASSPELEDTQYF
TRBD2 TRBJ2-5 TRBV30 CAWSVGRTSPRGQETQYF
TRBD2 TRBJ2-3 TRBV3-1/TRBV3-2 CASSQDELAGGTQYF
TRBD1 TRBJ1-5 TRBV5-1 CASSLVAGGGQPQHF
- TRBJ1-2 TRBV6-5 CASSYRQINYGYTF
- TRBJ2-7 TRBV27 CASSFGYEQYF
- TRBJ1-2 TRBV19 CASSRQPNYGYTF
TRBD1 TRBJ2-2 TRBV7-2 CASSLMTGDTGELFF
TRBD2 TRBJ2-2 TRBV18 CASSPGTSGATGELFF
- TRBJ2-5 TRBV19 CAAGQSQETQYF